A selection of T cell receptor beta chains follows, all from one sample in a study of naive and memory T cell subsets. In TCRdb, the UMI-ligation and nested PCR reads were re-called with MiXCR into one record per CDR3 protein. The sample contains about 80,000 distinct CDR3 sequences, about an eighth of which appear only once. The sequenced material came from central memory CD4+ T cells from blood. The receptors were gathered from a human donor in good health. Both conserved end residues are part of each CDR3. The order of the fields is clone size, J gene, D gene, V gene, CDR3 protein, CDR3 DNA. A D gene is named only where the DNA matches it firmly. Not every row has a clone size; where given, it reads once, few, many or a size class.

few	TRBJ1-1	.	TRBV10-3	CAISSSDTRNTEAFF	TGTGCCATCAGTAGTAGCGACACCAGGAACACTGAAGCTTTCTTT
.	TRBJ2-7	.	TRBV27	CASSPLLGEQYF	TGTGCCAGCAGTCCCCTTTTAGGCGAGCAGTACTTC
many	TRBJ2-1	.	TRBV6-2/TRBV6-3	CASSSGQRNEQFF	TGTGCCAGCAGTAGTGGCCAGCGGAATGAGCAGTTCTTC
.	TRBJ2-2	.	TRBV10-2	CASKTGQPRVTGELFF	TGCGCCAGCAAAACCGGACAGCCCCGAGTCACCGGGGAGCTGTTTTTT
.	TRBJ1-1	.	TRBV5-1	CASSYGGGEAFF	TGCGCCAGCAGCTATGGGGGGGGTGAAGCTTTCTTT
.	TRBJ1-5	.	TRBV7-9	CASSLGEVGNQPQHF	TGTGCCAGCAGCTTGGGGGAAGTAGGCAATCAGCCCCAGCATTTT
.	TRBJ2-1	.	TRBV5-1	CASSLEGGPLDEQFF	TGCGCCAGCAGCTTGGAAGGAGGACCCTTGGATGAGCAGTTCTTC
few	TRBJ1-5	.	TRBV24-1	CATSEYSNQPQHF	TGTGCCACCAGTGAGTATAGCAATCAGCCCCAGCATTTT
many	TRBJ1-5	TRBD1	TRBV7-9	CASSPGTGNQPQHF	TGTGCCAGCTCACCAGGGACAGGGAATCAGCCCCAGCATTTT
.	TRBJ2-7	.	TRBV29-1	CSVEEGQGYEQYF	TGCAGCGTTGAAGAAGGTCAGGGATACGAGCAGTACTTC
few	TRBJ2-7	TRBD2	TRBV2	CASRNPTSGKGGEQYF	TGTGCCAGCAGGAACCCGACTAGCGGGAAAGGAGGCGAGCAGTACTTC
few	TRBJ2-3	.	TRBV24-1	CATSPQGTDTQYF	TGTGCCACCAGCCCTCAGGGAACCGATACGCAGTATTTT
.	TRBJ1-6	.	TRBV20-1	CSATRLVSGGFLSPLHF	TGCAGTGCCACGCGCCTCGTGTCAGGAGGGTTCTTGTCACCCCTCCACTTT
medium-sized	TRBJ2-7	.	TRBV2	CASGPVYEQYF	TGTGCCAGCGGGCCCGTCTACGAGCAGTACTTC
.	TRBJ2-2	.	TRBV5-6	CASSLGVSQNTGELFF	TGTGCCAGCAGCTTGGGAGTCAGCCAGAACACCGGGGAGCTGTTTTTT
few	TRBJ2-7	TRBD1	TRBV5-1	CASTAGQGYEQYF	TGCGCCAGCACCGCGGGACAGGGCTACGAGCAGTACTTC
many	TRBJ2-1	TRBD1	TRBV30	CAWRTPDRLYNEQFF	TGTGCCTGGAGGACCCCGGACAGGCTGTACAATGAGCAGTTCTTC
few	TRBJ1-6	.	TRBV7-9	CASSLQGNGNSPLHF	TGTGCCAGCAGCTTGCAGGGTAACGGTAATTCACCCCTCCACTTT
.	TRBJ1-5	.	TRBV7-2	CASSLRSRGAPQPQHF	TGTGCCAGCAGCTTACGATCGCGGGGGGCTCCACAGCCCCAGCATTTT
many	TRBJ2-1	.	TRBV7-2	CASSLAFGPGYNEQFF	TGTGCCAGCAGCTTGGCCTTTGGACCTGGATACAATGAGCAGTTCTTC
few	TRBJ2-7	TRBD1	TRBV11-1	CASSVDRVATGQYF	TGTGCCAGCAGCGTAGACAGGGTGGCCACTGGGCAGTACTTC
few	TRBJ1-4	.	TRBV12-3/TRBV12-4	CASSFAEKLFF	TGTGCCAGCAGTTTCGCCGAAAAACTGTTTTTT
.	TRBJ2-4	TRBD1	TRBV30	CAFRTGGFKNIQYF	TGTGCCTTCCGGACAGGGGGTTTTAAGAACATTCAGTACTTC
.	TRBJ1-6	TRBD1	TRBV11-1	CASSAGTANNSPLHF	TGTGCCAGCAGCGCCGGGACAGCGAATAATTCACCCCTCCACTTT
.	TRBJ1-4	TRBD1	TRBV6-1	CASSEEGIGTGYEKLFF	TGTGCCAGCAGTGAAGAAGGAATCGGGACAGGGTATGAAAAACTGTTTTTT
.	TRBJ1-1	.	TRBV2	CATQGGVGAFF	TGTGCCACACAAGGAGGGGTAGGAGCTTTCTTT
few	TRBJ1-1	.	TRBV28	CASSFTGKAQGAFF	TGTGCCAGCAGTTTCACAGGCAAGGCTCAAGGAGCTTTCTTT
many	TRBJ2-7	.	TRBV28	CASSSPASSYEQYF	TGTGCCAGCAGTAGCCCAGCCAGCTCCTACGAGCAGTACTTC
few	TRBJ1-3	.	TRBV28	CASSLHAPYSGNTIYF	TGTGCCAGCAGTTTACACGCTCCATACTCTGGAAACACCATATATTTT
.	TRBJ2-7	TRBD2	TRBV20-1	CSAQGLAGGGEQYF	TGCAGTGCTCAGGGACTAGCGGGAGGCGGCGAGCAGTACTTC
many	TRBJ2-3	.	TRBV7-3	CASSLTGVGDTQYF	TGTGCCAGCAGCTTAACGGGTGTGGGAGATACGCAGTATTTT
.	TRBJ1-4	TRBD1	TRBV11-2	CASSLGGGKGEKLFF	TGTGCCAGCAGCTTAGGAGGGGGCAAGGGTGAAAAACTGTTTTTT
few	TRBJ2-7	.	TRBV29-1	CSVVGRAQGEQYF	TGCAGCGTTGTGGGACGAGCGCAGGGCGAGCAGTACTTC
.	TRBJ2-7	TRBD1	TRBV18	CASPPRQGVYEQYF	TGTGCCAGCCCACCAAGGCAGGGGGTCTACGAGCAGTACTTC
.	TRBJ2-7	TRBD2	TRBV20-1	CSARGSWTSGSYEQYF	TGCAGTGCTAGAGGGTCCTGGACTAGCGGGAGCTACGAGCAGTACTTC
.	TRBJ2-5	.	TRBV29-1	CSVGLGQSLETQYF	TGCAGCGTTGGGCTAGGACAGAGCCTAGAGACCCAGTACTTC
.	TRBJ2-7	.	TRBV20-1	CSARDTGTDFYEQYF	TGCAGTGCTAGAGACACTGGGACGGATTTCTACGAGCAGTACTTC
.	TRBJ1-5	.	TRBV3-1	CASSQEARTGWPQHF	TGTGCCAGCAGCCAAGAGGCAAGGACGGGGTGGCCCCAGCATTTT
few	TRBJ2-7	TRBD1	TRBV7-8	CASSPRTGITYEQYF	TGTGCCAGCAGCCCCCGGACAGGGATAACCTACGAGCAGTACTTC
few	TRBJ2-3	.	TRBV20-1	CSAKKLIYTSPDTQYF	TGCAGTGCCAAAAAGCTGATTTACACGAGCCCAGATACGCAGTATTTT
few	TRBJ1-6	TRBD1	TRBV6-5	CASSYQTLTGTANSPLHF	TGTGCCAGCAGTTACCAGACATTAACCGGGACAGCTAATTCACCCCTCCACTTT
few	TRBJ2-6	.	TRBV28	CASTFGANVLTF	TGTGCCAGCACCTTCGGAGCCAACGTCCTGACTTTC
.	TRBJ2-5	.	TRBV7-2	CASSLVFAWGSQYF	TGTGCCAGCAGCTTAGTTTTTGCCTGGGGTTCCCAGTACTTC
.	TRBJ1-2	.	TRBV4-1	CASSRTEGSYGYTF	TGCGCCAGCAGTCGCACCGAAGGGAGCTATGGCTACACCTTC
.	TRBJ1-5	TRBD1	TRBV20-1	CSAGRQGISNQPQHF	TGCAGTGCTGGAAGACAGGGAATATCAAATCAGCCCCAGCATTTT
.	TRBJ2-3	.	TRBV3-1	CASSPRSGDTQYF	TGTGCCAGCAGCCCGCGGTCCGGAGATACGCAGTATTTT
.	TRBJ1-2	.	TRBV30	CAFRLSGANNYGYTF	TGTGCCTTCCGCCTCTCCGGGGCGAATAACTATGGCTACACCTTC
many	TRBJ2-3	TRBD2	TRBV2	CASSPLAGGGDTQYF	TGTGCCAGCAGCCCCCTAGCGGGAGGTGGAGATACGCAGTATTTT
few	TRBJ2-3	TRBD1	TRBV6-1	CASTPTGTGTDTQYF	TGTGCCAGCACCCCGACAGGGACGGGCACAGATACGCAGTATTTT
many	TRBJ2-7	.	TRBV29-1	CSVEVRTRPTYEQYF	TGCAGCGTTGAGGTTAGGACAAGGCCTACCTACGAGCAGTACTTC
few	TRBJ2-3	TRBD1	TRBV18	CASSRGRTGDRDTQYF	TGTGCCAGCTCACGAGGGCGGACAGGGGACCGAGATACGCAGTATTTT
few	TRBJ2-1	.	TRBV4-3	CASSQERGDYNEQFF	TGCGCCAGCAGCCAAGAGCGGGGAGACTACAATGAGCAGTTCTTC
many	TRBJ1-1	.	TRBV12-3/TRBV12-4	CASSWGGLEAFF	TGTGCCAGCAGTTGGGGAGGACTTGAAGCTTTCTTT
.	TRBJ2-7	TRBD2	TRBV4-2	CASSRRTSGFDDEQYF	TGTGCCAGCAGCCGAAGGACTAGCGGGTTTGATGACGAGCAGTACTTC
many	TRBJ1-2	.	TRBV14	CASSPVGPENGYTF	TGTGCCAGCAGCCCCGTAGGCCCCGAGAATGGCTACACCTTC
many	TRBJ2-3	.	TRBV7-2	CASSSSGTYTDTQYF	TGTGCCAGCAGCAGTTCCGGGACTTACACAGATACGCAGTATTTT
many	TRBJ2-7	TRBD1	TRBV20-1	CSAVTGTGVYEQYF	TGCAGTGCTGTTACCGGGACAGGGGTCTACGAGCAGTACTTC
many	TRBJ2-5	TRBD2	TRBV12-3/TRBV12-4	CASSFGETSGPIGETQYF	TGTGCCAGCAGTTTCGGGGAGACTAGCGGGCCAATAGGAGAGACCCAGTACTTC